The T cell receptor beta chain under discussion was sequenced for a study of blood T cell repertoires in COVID-19. This clone was observed a few times. Other DNA sequences in the sample encode the same CDR3. Germline lookup yields CDR1 MGHRA and CDR2 YSYEKL. The V and J ends lost 0 bases and 5 bases respectively, with 4 bases between them. The CDR3 has 12 amino acids. Source study methods: Quantification of nucleated cells was approximated via reference gene primer amplification. Here immunoSEQ multiplex PCR was the method, and the copy in TCRdb shows in-frame clones only, minus some. For V, J and clone size, that table is used; D and trimming come from the DNA. This table has 95,000 to 120,000 clones, just over 70% appearing once.

Input material: peripheral blood. The receptor's source is a woman aged 40-49 years with acute or convalescent COVID-19. This chain links TRBV4-1 with TRBJ1-2; no reliable D call. Written as DNA, the CDR3 is TGCGCCAGCAGCCAAGATCTGTATGGCTACACCTTC. Protein product: CASSQDLYGYTF.